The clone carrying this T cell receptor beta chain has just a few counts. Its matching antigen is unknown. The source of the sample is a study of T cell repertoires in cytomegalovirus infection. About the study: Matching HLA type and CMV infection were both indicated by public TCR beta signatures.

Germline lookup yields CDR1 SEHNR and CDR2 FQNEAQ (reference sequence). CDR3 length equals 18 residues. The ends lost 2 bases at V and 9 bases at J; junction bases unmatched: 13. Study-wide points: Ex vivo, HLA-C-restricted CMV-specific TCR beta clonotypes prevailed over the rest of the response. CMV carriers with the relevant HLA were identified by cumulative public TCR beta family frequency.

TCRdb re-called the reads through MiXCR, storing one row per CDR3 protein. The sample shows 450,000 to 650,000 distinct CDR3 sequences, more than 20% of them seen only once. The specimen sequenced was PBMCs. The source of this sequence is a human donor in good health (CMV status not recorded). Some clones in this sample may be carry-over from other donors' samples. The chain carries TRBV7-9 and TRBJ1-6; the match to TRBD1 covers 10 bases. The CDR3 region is CASSLNNFWGQGISPLHF. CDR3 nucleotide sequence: TGTGCCAGCAGCTTAAATAACTTTTGGGGACAGGGGATTTCACCCCTCCACTTT.